This TCR beta chain was captured by sequencing in a study of monozygotic twins with inflammatory bowel disease. With respect to this clonotype: What it recognizes is unknown.

Following a re-call of the 5' RACE reads, TCRdb has one entry per CDR3 protein and lacks DNA. This sample's clone table lists approximately 390,000 distinct CDR3 sequences. Overall study results and limits: Versus healthy twins, IBD patients showed fewer clonotypes shared with others, especially with disease activity.

This CDR3 contains 13 residues. Germline CDR1 is SGHTA and CDR2 is FQGNSA. The TCR sequence derives from a human donor with ulcerative colitis or Crohn's disease, or a healthy co-twin of an affected twin (not recorded which). The sample comprised blood. The J gene is TRBJ2-7, the V gene TRBV7-2; TCRdb's assignment of TRBD1 cannot be checked, as there is no DNA. The CDR3 here is CAIQQGPPGEQYF.